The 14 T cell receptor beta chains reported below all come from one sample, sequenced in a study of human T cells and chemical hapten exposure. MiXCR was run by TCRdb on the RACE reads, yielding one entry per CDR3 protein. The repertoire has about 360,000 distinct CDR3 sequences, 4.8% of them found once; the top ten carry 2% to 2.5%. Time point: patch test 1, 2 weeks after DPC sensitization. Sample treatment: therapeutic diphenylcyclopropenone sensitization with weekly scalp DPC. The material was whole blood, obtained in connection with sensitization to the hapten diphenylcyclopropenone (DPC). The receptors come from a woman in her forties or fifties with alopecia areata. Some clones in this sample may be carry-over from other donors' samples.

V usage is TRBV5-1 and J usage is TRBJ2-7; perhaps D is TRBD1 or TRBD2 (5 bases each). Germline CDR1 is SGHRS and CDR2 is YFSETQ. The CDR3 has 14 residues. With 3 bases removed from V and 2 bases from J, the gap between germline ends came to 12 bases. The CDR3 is CASSYGTAAYEQYF. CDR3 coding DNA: TGCGCCAGCAGCTACGGGACGGCCGCCTACGAGCAGTACTTC.

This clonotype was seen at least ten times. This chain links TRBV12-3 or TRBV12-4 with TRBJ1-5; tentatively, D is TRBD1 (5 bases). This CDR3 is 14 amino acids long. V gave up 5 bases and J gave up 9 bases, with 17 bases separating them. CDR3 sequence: CASSPGHVGAPQHF. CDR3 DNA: TGTGCCAGCAGTCCCGGACATGTAGGGGCGCCCCAGCATTTT.

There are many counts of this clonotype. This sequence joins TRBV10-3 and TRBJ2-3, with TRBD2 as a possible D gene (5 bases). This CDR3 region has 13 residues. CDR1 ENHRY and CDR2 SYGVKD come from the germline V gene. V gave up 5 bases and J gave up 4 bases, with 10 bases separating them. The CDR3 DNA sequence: TGTGCCATCAGTCTCGGGGTATCAGATACGCAGTATTTT. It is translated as CAISLGVSDTQYF.

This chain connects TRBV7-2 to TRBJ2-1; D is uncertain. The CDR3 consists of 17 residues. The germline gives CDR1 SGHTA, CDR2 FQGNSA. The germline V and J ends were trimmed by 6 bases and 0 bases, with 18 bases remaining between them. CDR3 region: CASSSPPNPSSYNEQFF. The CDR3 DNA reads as TGTGCCAGCAGTTCTCCCCCCAACCCTAGCTCCTACAATGAGCAGTTCTTC.

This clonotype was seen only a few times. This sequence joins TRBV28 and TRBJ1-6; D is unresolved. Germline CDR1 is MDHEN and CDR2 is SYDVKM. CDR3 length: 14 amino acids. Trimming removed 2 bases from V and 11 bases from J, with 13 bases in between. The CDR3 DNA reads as TGTGCCAGCAGTTTAACCGGGATCCCACCACCCCTCCACTTT. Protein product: CASSLTGIPPPLHF.

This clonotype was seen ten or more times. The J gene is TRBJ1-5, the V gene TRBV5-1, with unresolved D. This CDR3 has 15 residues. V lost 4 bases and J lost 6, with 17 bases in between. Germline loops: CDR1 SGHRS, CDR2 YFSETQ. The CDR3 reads CASSLSGVSGQPQHF. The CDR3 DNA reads TGCGCCAGCAGCCTCTCGGGAGTCTCGGGTCAGCCCCAGCATTTT.

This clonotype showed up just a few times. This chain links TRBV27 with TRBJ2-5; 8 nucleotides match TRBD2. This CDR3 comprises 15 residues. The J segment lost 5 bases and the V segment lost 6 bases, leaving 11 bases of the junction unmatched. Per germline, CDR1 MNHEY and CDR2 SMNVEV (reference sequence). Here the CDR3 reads CASRGNGGALETQYF. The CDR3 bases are TGTGCCAGCAGAGGGAACGGGGGGGCCTTGGAGACCCAGTACTTC.

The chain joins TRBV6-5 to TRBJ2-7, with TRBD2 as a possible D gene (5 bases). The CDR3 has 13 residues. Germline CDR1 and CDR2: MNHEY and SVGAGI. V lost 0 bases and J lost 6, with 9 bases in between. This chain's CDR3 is CASSYSRAAEQYF. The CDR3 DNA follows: TGTGCCAGCAGTTACTCGAGGGCGGCCGAGCAGTACTTC.

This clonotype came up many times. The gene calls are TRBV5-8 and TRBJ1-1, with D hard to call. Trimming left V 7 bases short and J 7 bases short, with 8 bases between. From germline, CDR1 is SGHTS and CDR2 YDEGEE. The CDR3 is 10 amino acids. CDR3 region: CASGWNEAFF. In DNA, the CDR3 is TGTGCCAGCGGTTGGAATGAAGCTTTCTTT.

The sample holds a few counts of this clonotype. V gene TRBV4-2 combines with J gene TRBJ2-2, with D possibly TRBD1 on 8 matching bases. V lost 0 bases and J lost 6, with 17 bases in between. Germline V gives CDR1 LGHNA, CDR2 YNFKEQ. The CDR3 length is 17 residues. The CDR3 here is CASSQESGQGGAGELFF. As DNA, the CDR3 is TGTGCCAGCAGCCAAGAATCCGGACAGGGAGGGGCCGGGGAGCTGTTTTTT.

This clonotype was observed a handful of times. CDR3 sequence: CAAGGYTSGGQGANVLTF. CDR3 in DNA: TGTGCCGCGGGAGGCTACACTAGCGGGGGCCAGGGGGCCAACGTCCTGACTTTC. This chain connects TRBV27 to TRBJ2-6, with TRBD2 matching over 11 bases. CDR1 and CDR2 (germline): MNHEY, SMNVEV (reference sequence). This CDR3 contains 18 residues. The ends lost 11 bases at V and 4 bases at J; junction bases unmatched: 16.

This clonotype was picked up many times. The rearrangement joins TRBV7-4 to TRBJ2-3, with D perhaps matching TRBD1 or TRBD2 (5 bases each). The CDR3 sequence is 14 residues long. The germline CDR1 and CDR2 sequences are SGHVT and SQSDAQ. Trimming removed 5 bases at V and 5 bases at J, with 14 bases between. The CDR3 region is CASSGFGGRDTQYF. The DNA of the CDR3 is TGTGCCAGCAGCGGATTTGGGGGAAGAGATACGCAGTATTTT.

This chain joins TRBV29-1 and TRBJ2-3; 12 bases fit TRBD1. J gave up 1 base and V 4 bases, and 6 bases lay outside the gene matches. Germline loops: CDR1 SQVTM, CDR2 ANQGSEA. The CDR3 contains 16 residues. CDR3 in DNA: TGCAGCGTTGCCGGGACAGGGGGCTTCGGCACAGATACGCAGTATTTT. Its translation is CSVAGTGGFGTDTQYF.

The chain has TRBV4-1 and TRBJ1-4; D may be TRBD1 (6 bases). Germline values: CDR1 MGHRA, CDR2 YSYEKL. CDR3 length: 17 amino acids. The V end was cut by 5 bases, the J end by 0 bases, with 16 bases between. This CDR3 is CASSTLRGAATNEKLFF. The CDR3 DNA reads TGCGCCAGCAGCACATTAAGGGGGGCAGCAACTAATGAAAAACTGTTTTTT.